This T cell receptor (beta chain) appears in the sequencing data of a study of blood T cell repertoires in COVID-19. Study overall: PBMCs, B-cell-depleted T cells, or T cells were the source of the cDNA or gDNA that made up the material.

Participants reported their clinical history, and cohort assignment relied on those reports. Someone with COVID-19 had been met by exposed participants within 2 weeks before study entry. Clones were sequenced by immunoSEQ multiplex PCR, and TCRdb holds only the in-frame ones, with some missing. The sample contains a few hundred thousand clones, about 89% of which appear only once. The germline V gene encodes CDR1 ENHRY and CDR2 SYGVKD. V was trimmed by 2 bases and J by 1 base, leaving 15 bases between them. The CDR3 loop spans 17 amino acids. The chain couples TRBV10-3 to TRBJ1-3; perhaps TRBD1 as D (6 bases). This TCR was sampled from a woman in her thirties or forties who had been exposed to COVID-19. Sequencing was done on a sample of PBMCs or T cells enriched from blood (not recorded which). DNA for the CDR3: TGTGCCATCAGTGAGACAAAAGGACAGAGGTCTGGAAACACCATATATTTT. The encoded protein is CAISETKGQRSGNTIYF.